This TCR beta chain is drawn from a study of shared clonotypes between healthy human individuals (dated by TCRdb to 2020 to 2022). The study in broad terms: The cohort comprised a couple of women and a few men aged 18 to 49 years. To increase sequencing depth and limit assay-specific biases, different laboratories used diverse techniques to prepare libraries and sequence TCR repertoires. Per donor, three plates each were used for CD4 naive and CD4 memory, two for CD8 naive, and one for CD8 memory. Leukapheresis yielded between about 0.94 and 8.9 billion PBMCs per donor. The study deeply sequenced blood TCR repertoires of about 5 healthy adults to estimate repertoire size and the extent of clonotype sharing between individuals.

A note on this clone: What this receptor recognizes is not known. The sample holds no much larger clone one base away, and base qualities are not on file.

Using the deep immunoSEQ assay, TCR CDR3 regions were amplified from genomic DNA by multiplex PCR. Extracted genomic DNA from each cell subset was spread evenly across all wells of several immunoSEQ 96-well plates, with each plate serving as a replicate. Each replicate PCR for sorted subsets received 150 to 250 ng genomic DNA, equal to roughly 29,000 T cell genomes. Purified libraries were measured with a Qubit 3.0 fluorometer, size-checked on a Bioanalyzer 2100, and measured again with the KAPA Library Quantification kit. A separate single-read 150-cycle Illumina NextSeq 550 flow cell was used to sequence each immunoSEQ 96-well plate. For the original study's pipeline: Because the immunoSEQ output held only junctional sequences and lacked quality scores, the filtering could not match the filtering applied to full-length reads. Sequences were annotated with PyIR, a Python wrapper for IgBLAST v1.9, and V/J genes and CDR3 were assigned using IMGT germline references. Any read was removed if the V/J assignment was weak (E-value above 1e-6), the CDR3 was missing, or the read contained stop codons, out-of-frame junctions, or ambiguous translated residues. A V3J clonotype was defined by an identical inferred V gene, J gene, and CDR3 amino acid sequence. Percentage overlap between repertoires was computed as shared unique clonotypes divided by the size of the smaller repertoire. RTK rarefaction, the Chao1 estimator, and Recon v2.1 estimates of unobserved clonotypes were used to assess repertoire richness. Generation probabilities for all TCRbeta clonotypes obtained by the gDNA method from a handful of donors were computed using OLGA. TCRdb obtained this table from immuneACCESS and retained in-frame rearrangements with V and J assigned. These tables miss some clones; where compared with another copy, unresolved V genes account for less than half of the shortfall, and the remainder is unexplained. From that table come the V and J calls and clone size; the DNA was used to work out D and trimming. For this sample the table gives approximately 2.3 million clones, of which about 92% were detected only once. Clones ranked in the top ten supply approximately 0.4% of the sample.

Donors were healthy HIV-negative adults with no recently reported acute infections or vaccinations. Every donor was a Caucasian adult living in Nashville, Tennessee, USA. CD4+ T cells were enriched by magnetic negative selection, after which naive cells were positively selected on CD45RA and the negative fraction was taken as the memory subset. Blood was obtained by leukapheresis, after which PBMCs were separated by Ficoll-Histopaque density gradient centrifugation and cryopreserved in liquid nitrogen vapor phase. Analytical flow cytometry was used to check the purity and quantity of each magnetically sorted T cell population. Each sorted fraction had its genomic DNA isolated and then quantified by UV absorbance on a Nanodrop 2000c. The CDR3 goes from the cysteine to the phenylalanine over 16 residues. Only CDR3 DNA is held: 48 bases, read in frame from base 1. Sequences SGHNT (CDR1) and YYREEE (CDR2) are obtained from the germline V gene (reference sequence). The germline V end is reduced by 4 bases and the J end by 8 bases; junction bases left unmatched: 10.

The paper as a whole reports these results and caveats: Across four donors, roughly 5.4% of naive CD4, roughly 3.3% of naive CD8, 2% to 2.5% of memory CD4, and around 0.4% of memory CD8 clonotypes were shared. Higher generation probabilities were observed for clonotypes shared by all four sorted-subset donors than for non-shared clonotypes. The small number of donors limited the genetic and exposure-history diversity represented. Larger estimated clonotype richness was generally found for naive subsets than for memory subsets. Sampling was restricted to blood, and TCR repertoires in tissue are likely to differ from TCR repertoires in blood. Pairwise subsampling indicated that sequencing depth was expected to affect the degree of clonotype sharing among donors. Rarefaction of sorted-subset datasets indicated incomplete sequencing despite the large sequencing depth.

Recombination connected TRBV5-4 to TRBJ2-1, with TRBD2 matching 12 junction bases. Material: naive CD4+ T cells from PBMCs. The cell subset or site label of this sample denotes: CD45RA+ positively selected. The sequence was obtained from a man between 18 and 29 years old in good health. Some clones in this sample may be carry-over from other donors' samples. The CDR3 region has the sequence CASSQGLAGGRDEQFF. Here is the DNA: TGTGCCAGCAGCCAGGGGCTAGCGGGAGGGCGCGATGAGCAGTTCTTC.